This TCR beta chain was captured by sequencing in a study of blood T cell repertoires in COVID-19. Study as a whole: There were acute and convalescent COVID-19 samples, and they came from the United States, Italy and Spain.

Repertoires were generated with immunoSEQ multiplex PCR, while TCRdb's copy carries only in-frame clones and drops some. The sample has under 150,000 clones, roughly 80% seen once. Participants were aged roughly 18 to 89 years, lived in 24 US areas, and enrolled virtually. V lost 11 bases, J lost 0 bases, and 5 bases stayed unmatched. Germline V CDR1 and CDR2: LNHDA, SQIVND (reference sequence). The CDR3 loop spans 14 amino acids. Specimen: PBMCs or T cells enriched from blood (not recorded which). This chain uses TRBV19 with TRBJ2-2, with 8 bases that match TRBD2. This TCR was recovered from a man aged 40-55 years with acute COVID-19. The CDR3 spells CAGSGGTNTGELFF. DNA of the CDR3: TGTGCCGGGTCGGGGGGGACGAACACCGGGGAGCTGTTTTTT.